These 12 T cell receptor beta chains originate from one sample sequenced in a study of PD-1 blockade in classical Hodgkin lymphoma. Documented time point: cycle 4 day 1 (C4D1), after 6 weeks of nivolumab. Relapse was seen in all patients after autologous stem cell transplantation, and brentuximab vedotin exposure was variable. Measured with immunoSEQ multiplex PCR; TCRdb has only the in-frame clones, and not every one. The sample shows tens of thousands of clones, nearly 90% of them seen only once. Sequenced material: peripheral blood mononuclear cells (PBMCs), taken before the fourth cycle of nivolumab. The receptors shown here come from a human donor with classical Hodgkin lymphoma.

V and J are TRBV5-1 and TRBJ2-1, with D maybe TRBD2 (7 bases). The CDR3 sequence is 15 residues long. Trimming removed 0 bases from V and 4 bases from J, with 11 bases in between. Germline CDR1 reads SGHRS; CDR2 reads YFSETQ. In DNA form, the CDR3 reads TGCGCCAGCAGCTTGGTTGCGGGGGCATACAATGAGCAGTTCTTC. It is translated as CASSLVAGAYNEQFF.

The rearrangement links TRBV5-1 to TRBJ2-3; D unclear. Germline assignment: CDR1 SGHRS and CDR2 YFSETQ. V lost 1 base and J 4 bases, leaving 1 base between the germline ends. This CDR3 region has 11 residues. CDR3 residues: CASSLSDTQYF. As DNA, the CDR3 is TGCGCCAGCAGCTTGTCAGATACGCAGTATTTT.

This rearrangement joins TRBV5-1 to TRBJ1-4; possibly TRBD1 for D (6 bases). Trimming removed 2 bases at V and 2 bases at J, with 10 bases between. The germline V gene encodes CDR1 SGHRS and CDR2 YFSETQ. This CDR3 is 15 amino acids long. The CDR3 DNA sequence: TGCGCCAGCAGCTTAGCAGGGGCCACTAATGAAAAACTGTTTTTT. Protein product: CASSLAGATNEKLFF.

The rearrangement joins TRBV10-3 to TRBJ2-3; D is perhaps TRBD1 or TRBD2 (5 bases each). The CDR3 runs 13 residues. Trimming cost V 5 bases and J 3 bases, with 9 bases left between them. Per germline, CDR1 ENHRY and CDR2 SYGVKD. CDR3 in DNA: TGTGCCATCAGTACCAGGGAGACAGATACGCAGTATTTT. Amino acids: CAISTRETDTQYF.

The DNA of the CDR3 is TGCGCCAGCAGCTTGGATGTGGAGACCCAGTACTTC. This codes for CASSLDVETQYF. The chain uses TRBV5-1 and TRBJ2-5; D gene uncertain. This CDR3 spans 12 amino acids. Trimming cost V 0 bases and J 5 bases, with 5 bases left between them. Germline-derived CDR1 and CDR2 are SGHRS and YFSETQ. Using reference TRBV5-1 and TRBJ2-5 for the parts outside the CDR3, the full variable domain is KAGVTQTPRYLIKTRGQQVTLSCSPISGHRSVSWYQQTPGQGLQFLFEYFSETQRNKGNFPGRFSGRQFSNSRSEMNVSTLELGDSALYLCASSLDVETQYFGPGTRLLVL.

The rearrangement links TRBV5-1 to TRBJ1-5; tentative D call: TRBD1 (5 bases). Trimming shortened V by 0 bases and J by 1 base, and 8 bases separated the two germline ends. Per the germline V gene, CDR1 is SGHRS and CDR2 is YFSETQ. The CDR3 extends over 15 amino acids. The CDR3 region is CASSLAGGSNQPQHF. The CDR3 nucleotides are TGCGCCAGCAGCTTGGCCGGGGGGAGCAATCAGCCCCAGCATTTT.

Comment on this clone: Other DNA sequences of this sample code for an identical CDR3. This chain links TRBV5-1 with TRBJ1-3, with D maybe TRBD1 (5 bases). Trimming removed 1 base from V and 0 bases from J, with 8 bases in between. Germline CDR1 and CDR2: SGHRS and YFSETQ. This CDR3 contains 15 residues. The CDR3 here is CASSLTGTSGNTIYF. CDR3 nucleotide sequence: TGCGCCAGCAGCTTGACGGGGACCTCTGGAAACACCATATATTTT.

J is TRBJ1-4 and V is TRBV5-1; the D is unclear. The V end lost 2 bases, the J end lost 7 bases, and 9 bases lay between the germline ends. Germline lookup yields CDR1 SGHRS and CDR2 YFSETQ. The CDR3 covers 13 residues. The CDR3 protein is CASSLGGLEKLFF. Written as DNA, the CDR3 is TGCGCCAGCAGCTTAGGAGGGCTTGAAAAACTGTTTTTT.

The table lists this clone with a few counts. The chain joins TRBV7-9 to TRBJ2-4, with TRBD1 as a possible D gene (5 bases). V was clipped by 6 bases and J by 8 bases, with 8 bases between them. The germline V gene has CDR1 SEHNR and CDR2 FQNEAQ (reference sequence). The CDR3 is 11 residues long. CDR3 loop: CASSTGDIQYF. CDR3 nucleotide sequence: TGTGCCAGCAGTACAGGTGACATTCAGTACTTC. The whole variable domain, filled in from reference TRBV7-9 and TRBJ2-4, reads DTGVSQNPRHKITKRGQNVTFRCDPISEHNRLYWYRQTLGQGPEFLTYFQNEAQLEKSRLLSDRFSAERPKGSFSTLEIQRTEQGDSAMYLCASSTGDIQYFGAGTRLSVL.

The chain joins TRBV6-6 to TRBJ1-2; weak D call: TRBD1 (6 bases). The length of the CDR3 is 15 residues. The V gene lost 6 bases and the J gene lost 6 bases, with 20 bases spanning the gap. Germline assignment: CDR1 MNHNY and CDR2 SVGAGI (reference sequence). In DNA form, the CDR3 reads TGTGCCAGCAGCGGCGACAGGTCGTGGGGAGATGGCTACACCTTC. Encoded protein: CASSGDRSWGDGYTF.

In regard to this clone: The germline gene is not matched at one end of the junction; a read error may be the cause. The chain couples TRBV28 to TRBJ2-7; D perhaps matches TRBD2 (7 bases). The germline V gene encodes CDR1 MDHEN and CDR2 SYDVKM. This CDR3 has 12 amino acids. The CDR3 here is CASSWGGADLNF. CDR3 nucleotides: TGTGCCAGCAGTTGGGGGGGGGCGGACTTAAACTTC.

The V and J genes are TRBV5-1 and TRBJ2-1; D not resolved. The CDR3 sequence is 11 residues long. Trimming removed 1 base at V and 8 bases at J, with 4 bases between. CDR1 and CDR2 from the germline V gene are SGHRS and YFSETQ. CDR3 nucleotide sequence: TGCGCCAGCAGCTTGTGGGATGAGCAGTTCTTC. Its protein is CASSLWDEQFF.